This T cell receptor (beta chain) was profiled in a study of radiation and T cells in renal cell carcinoma. Study overall: Nephrectomy followed 15 Gy stereotactic body radiation by 4 weeks.

Time point given: baseline pretreatment blood. Treatment denoted: 15 Gy SBRT to primary tumor, nephrectomy 4 weeks later. After SBRT, blood was collected at 2 and 4 weeks, plus baseline. This renal cell carcinoma was of the clear cell type. Notes on this clone: Antigen unknown.

The protocol was immunoSEQ multiplex PCR, while the TCRdb copy is restricted to in-frame clones and leaves out a portion. Here the sample spans tens of thousands of clones, 80% being singletons. Study-wide results and limits: In blood, top tumor clones expanded by 2 weeks, shrinking by 4.

The sequence was collected from a man aged 55 to 69 with renal cell carcinoma. Source: blood, taken from a patient whose treatment included radiotherapy and nephrectomy.

CDR3 residues: CSVGQGTYEQYF. CDR3 in DNA: TGCAGCGTCGGACAGGGAACCTACGAGCAGTACTTC. The rearrangement joins TRBV29-1 to TRBJ2-7; 8 bases are shared with TRBD1. Per the germline V gene, CDR1 is SQVTM and CDR2 is ANQGSEA. V was clipped by 6 bases and J by 2 bases; unmatched bases: 3. The CDR3 length is 12 residues.